This T cell receptor beta chain was sequenced during a study of blood T cell repertoires in COVID-19 (TCRdb year 2020). For the study in its entirety: Samples covering the acute and convalescent phases of COVID-19 were provided by collaborators in the United States, Italy and Spain. The material from the prospective study consisted of cDNA or gDNA derived from T cells, B-cell-depleted T cells, or PBMCs. Subjects who had been exposed to COVID-19, were actively infected with it, or had recovered from it provided the deeply sampled blood TCRbeta repertoires that made up the dataset. The repertoires were released in a freely available public database intended as a resource for research on the immune response to SARS-CoV-2. Samples were obtained from the ongoing ImmuneRACE study (first 160 participants) and from 1,254 subjects provided by 6 global collaborators. Sample metadata almost always included a de-identified subject ID, COVID-19 status, age in years and sex. Where available, HLA class I and class II types were taken from metadata supplied by the sample provider and were not determined by assay-based typing.

Whole blood was collected in K2EDTA tubes by collaborating institutions according to the institutions' own protocols. Collaborator samples were shipped for TCRbeta analysis as frozen whole blood, isolated PBMCs, or DNA extracted from either sample type. The paper as a whole reports these results and caveats: Clinical and demographic metadata were provided uncurated, with the amount varying by source and participant.

TCRbeta CDR3 regions were amplified from genomic DNA by means of the immunoSEQ Assay, a bias-controlled multiplex PCR. Per the source publication's procedure: The number of nucleated cells in each sample was estimated by amplification of reference gene primers within the assay. Sequence reads were collapsed and filtered to measure the absolute abundance of every unique TCRbeta CDR3 rearrangement. Productive Simpson clonality was computed per sample as the square root of Simpson's diversity index over productive rearrangements. The source is immuneACCESS, and TCRdb retained only in-frame sequences with V and J called. Part of the clones is not carried over; for the studies checked, unresolved V genes explain less than half of this, and the remainder is unexplained. V, J and clone size derive from that table, while D and trimming were established from the DNA sequence. This sample comprises 110,000 to 150,000 clones, approximately 80% of them detected only once. 8.8% of the sample comes from the top ten.

Worth noting for this clone: This receptor's antigen is unknown. Per-base quality was not reported, and no clone a single base away is much larger than it.

This clonotype was sampled from a woman of 80 years or more in a cohort sampled during active or convalescent COVID-19. The sequenced sample was peripheral blood.

The DNA sequence is TGCGCCAGCAGATCCTCTATCTCCGGGAACTATGGCTACACCTTC. This is translated as CASRSSISGNYGYTF. The chain is made from TRBV5-1 and TRBJ1-2, with the D gene not confidently named. From its cysteine to its phenylalanine, the CDR3 spans 15 amino acids. Only the CDR3 region is kept as DNA, spanning 45 bases read in frame from base 1. V and J are truncated by 5 bases and 2 bases respectively, leaving an intervening sequence of 16 bases. The CDR1 and CDR2 encoded by the germline V gene are SGHRS and YFSETQ. With the rest looked up from the reference TRBV5-1 and TRBJ1-2 genes rather than sequenced, the full variable domain is KAGVTQTPRYLIKTRGQQVTLSCSPISGHRSVSWYQQTPGQGLQFLFEYFSETQRNKGNFPGRFSGRQFSNSRSEMNVSTLELGDSALYLCASRSSISGNYGYTFGSGTRLTVV.